This is a list of T cell receptor beta chains from one sample in a study of blood T cell repertoires in COVID-19. TCRdb's copy holds only in-frame clones and misses some; the assay was immunoSEQ multiplex PCR. The sample shows about 260,000 clones, about nine tenths of them seen only once. The sequenced sample was peripheral blood. These TCRs come from a woman aged 35 to 49 who had recovered from COVID-19. Both conserved end residues are part of each CDR3. The order of the fields is clone size, D gene, V gene, J gene, CDR3 protein, CDR3 DNA. The D gene is left open where the match is weak. The size field is filled for only some rows; it gives once, few, many or a size class.

few,-,TRBV5-6,TRBJ1-2,CASSLDWGPGYGYTF,TGTGCCAGCAGCTTGGATTGGGGGCCGGGGTATGGCTACACCTTC
-,-,TRBV6-5,TRBJ1-1,CASSYLGENTEAFF,TGTGCCAGCAGTTACTTAGGGGAAAACACTGAAGCTTTCTTT
once,-,TRBV11-2,TRBJ1-6,CASSSWTDNSPLHF,TGTGCCAGCAGCTCCTGGACAGATAATTCACCCCTCCACTTT
-,TRBD1,TRBV3-1/TRBV3-2,TRBJ1-1,CASSPKPGTGREAFF,TGTGCCAGCAGCCCTAAACCAGGGACAGGGCGTGAAGCTTTCTTT
-,TRBD2,TRBV3-1/TRBV3-2,TRBJ2-7,CASSQPGGSYEQYF,TGTGCCAGCAGCCAGCCGGGGGGATCCTACGAGCAGTACTTC
-,-,TRBV7-9,TRBJ1-2,CASSLVDNPSDGYTF,TGTGCCAGCAGCTTAGTTGACAATCCATCGGATGGCTACACCTTC
-,TRBD1,TRBV27,TRBJ2-5,CASSAAGQGVRAQYF,TGTGCCAGCAGCGCCGCGGGACAGGGGGTCAGGGCCCAGTACTTC
-,TRBD1,TRBV11-2,TRBJ1-6,CASSHRQGVDSPLHF,TGTGCCAGCAGTCATAGACAGGGCGTGGATTCACCCCTCCACTTT
-,-,TRBV19,TRBJ1-1,CASSTRVNTEAFF,TGTGCCAGTAGTACGAGGGTGAACACTGAAGCTTTCTTT
once,TRBD1,TRBV6-2/TRBV6-3,TRBJ1-2,CASSRPDRVAGYTF,TGTGCCAGCAGTCGCCCTGACAGGGTGGCTGGCTACACCTTC
-,TRBD2,TRBV6-6,TRBJ2-5,CASSRGLAGGQETQYF,TGTGCCAGCAGTCGGGGACTAGCGGGGGGGCAGGAGACCCAGTACTTC
once,-,TRBV10-3,TRBJ2-3,CAISESRDHSDTQYF,TGTGCCATCAGTGAGTCCAGGGATCATTCAGATACGCAGTATTTT
few,TRBD1,TRBV5-1,TRBJ1-2,CASSLRTGGDYGYTF,TGCGCCAGCAGCTTAAGGACAGGGGGCGACTATGGCTACACCTTC
-,-,TRBV21-1,TRBJ2-7,CASSNAVTGGTHYEQYF,TGTGCCAGCAGCAATGCGGTCACAGGGGGTACCCACTACGAGCAGTACTTC
-,-,TRBV5-1,TRBJ2-3,CASSLPPGPSTDTQYF,TGCGCCAGCAGCCTACCCCCAGGGCCTAGCACAGATACGCAGTATTTT
-,TRBD2,TRBV10-2,TRBJ2-7,CASSQSGGFSYEQYF,TGCGCCAGCAGCCAAAGCGGGGGGTTTTCCTACGAGCAGTACTTC
-,-,TRBV6-2/TRBV6-3,TRBJ1-1,CASSPWGRTGTEAFF,TGTGCCAGCAGCCCCTGGGGTCGAACGGGGACTGAAGCTTTCTTT
-,-,TRBV9,TRBJ2-2,CASSVVGSAGELFF,TGTGCCAGCAGCGTAGTTGGCAGCGCCGGGGAGCTGTTTTTT
-,-,TRBV7-2,TRBJ1-5,CASSLYGGNSNQPQHF,TGTGCCAGCAGCTTATATGGGGGGAATAGCAATCAGCCCCAGCATTTT
-,-,TRBV30,TRBJ1-2,CAWSLQRFNYGYTF,TGTGCCTGGAGCCTCCAGAGGTTTAACTATGGCTACACCTTC
-,-,TRBV5-1,TRBJ2-1,CASSLGQRVYNEQFF,TGCGCCAGCAGCTTGGGCCAGCGGGTGTACAATGAGCAGTTCTTC
-,-,TRBV4-3,TRBJ1-2,CASSQVTGIHGYTF,TGCGCCAGCAGCCAGGTAACAGGGATCCATGGCTACACCTTC